This TCR beta chain was sequenced in a study of OX40 agonist ivuxolimab in advanced cancers. Whole-study context: Enrollees could have had prior anti-PD-1, anti-PD-L1 or anti-CTLA-4 therapy, which roughly 40% had received. Findings and caveats of the study: Compared with CD4+, CD8+ T cells on average had more expanded clones.

Comments on this clone: Its target is unknown.

Germline V CDR1 and CDR2: SGHRS, YFSETQ. Trimming stripped 5 bases from V and 5 bases from J, with 12 bases between. This CDR3 has 13 amino acids. Clones were sequenced by immunoSEQ multiplex PCR, and TCRdb holds only the in-frame ones, with some missing. The data hold more than 65,000 clones, with about 88% observed a single time. Autoimmune disease history or systemic immunosuppression meant exclusion. The clonotype comes from an adult with an advanced solid tumor such as melanoma, head and neck, liver or kidney cancer. The rearrangement joins TRBV5-1 to TRBJ2-3; weak D call: TRBD1 (6 bases). The starting material was CD4+ or CD8+ T cells sorted from blood, obtained in a trial of the OX40 agonist ivuxolimab. CDR3 coding DNA: TGCGCCAGCAGTGACAGGATTTTAGATACGCAGTATTTT. Translated: CASSDRILDTQYF.